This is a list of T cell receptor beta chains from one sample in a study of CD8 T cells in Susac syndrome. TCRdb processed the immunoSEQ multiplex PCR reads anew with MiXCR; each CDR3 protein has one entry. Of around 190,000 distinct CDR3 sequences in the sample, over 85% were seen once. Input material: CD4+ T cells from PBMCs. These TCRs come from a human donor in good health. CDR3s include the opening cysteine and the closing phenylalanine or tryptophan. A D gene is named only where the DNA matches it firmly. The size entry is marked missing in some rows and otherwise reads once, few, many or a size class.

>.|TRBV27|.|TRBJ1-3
TGTGCCAGCAGTTTACAGGGTGTCTCTGGAAACACCATATATTTT
CASSLQGVSGNTIYF
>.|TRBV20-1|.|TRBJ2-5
TGCAGTGCTAGAAGGCTAGTAGGAGAGACCCAGTACTTC
CSARRLVGETQYF
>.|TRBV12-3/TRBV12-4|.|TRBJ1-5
TGTGCCAGCACTGACAGTCTTAATCAGCCCCAGCATTTT
CASTDSLNQPQHF
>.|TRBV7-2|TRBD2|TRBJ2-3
TGTGCCAGCAGCTTAGACGGCGGGGGTCGAACGCAGTATTTT
CASSLDGGGRTQYF
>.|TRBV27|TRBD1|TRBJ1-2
TGTGCCAGCAGTTTAGGCCCGACAGGGGGGGTATATGGCTACACCTTC
CASSLGPTGGVYGYTF
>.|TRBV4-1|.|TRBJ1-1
TGCGCCAGCAGCCGAAGCAGGGATGGCACTGAAGCTTTCTTT
CASSRSRDGTEAFF
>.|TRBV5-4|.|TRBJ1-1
TGTGCCACTCGAGGGGGGAACACTGAAGCTTTCTTT
CATRGGNTEAFF
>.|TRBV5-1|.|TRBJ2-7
TGCGCCAGCAGCTTGAAACAGGGAGCGTACGAGCAGTACTTC
CASSLKQGAYEQYF
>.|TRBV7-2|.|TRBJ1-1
TGTGCCAGCAGCCCGGGGAGTGCAGCTTTCTTT
CASSPGSAAFF
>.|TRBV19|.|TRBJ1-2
TGTGCCAGTAGAACCCTGGGGGACGGACTCTATGGCTACACCTTC
CASRTLGDGLYGYTF
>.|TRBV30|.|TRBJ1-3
TGTGCCTGGAGTCGGGTTTCGGGAAACACCATATATTTT
CAWSRVSGNTIYF
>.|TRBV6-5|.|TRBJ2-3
TGTGCCAGCAGGCCCCCCCTCGGGACGCAGTATTTT
CASRPPLGTQYF
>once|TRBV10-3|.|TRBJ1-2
TGTGCCATCAGTGAGTCAGGGGGAGTAAGGGGCTACACCTTC
CAISESGGVRGYTF
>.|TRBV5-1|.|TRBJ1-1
TGCGCCAGCAGCTTGGAGACGGGGGCTGAAGCTTTCTTT
CASSLETGAEAFF
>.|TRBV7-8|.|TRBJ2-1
TGTGCCAGCAGCCCCGGTGGTAACTCACGTCTCTTC
CASSPGGNSRLF
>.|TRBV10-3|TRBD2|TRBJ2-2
TGTGCCATCAGTGGGGGTAGCGGGGCGAACACCGGGGAGCTGTTTTTT
CAISGGSGANTGELFF
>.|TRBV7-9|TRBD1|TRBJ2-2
TGTGCCAGCAGCCTTGCCACCCCAGGGGGCACCGGGGAGCTGTTTTTT
CASSLATPGGTGELFF
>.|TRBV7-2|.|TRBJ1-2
TGTGCCAGACGTGCCGGGCCCTATGGCTACACCTTC
CARRAGPYGYTF
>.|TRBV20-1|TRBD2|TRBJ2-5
TGCAGTGCTGGGACTAGAAGAGAGACCCAGTACTTC
CSAGTRRETQYF
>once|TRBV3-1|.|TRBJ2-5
TGTGCCAGCAGCCAAGGGGTTGGCAGGGGGGGTGAGACCCAGTACTTC
CASSQGVGRGGETQYF
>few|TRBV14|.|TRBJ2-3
TGTGCCAGCAGCTCCCACCAGGGCGTTACGCAGTATTTT
CASSSHQGVTQYF
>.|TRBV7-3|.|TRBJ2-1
TGTGCCAGCAGCTTACTATCGGGCCAACTCGGAGGAAGTGAGCAGTTCTTC
CASSLLSGQLGGSEQFF